The 8 T cell receptor beta chains below were found in one sample sequenced in a study of cytomegalovirus exposure and HLA in healthy donors. Researchers ran the PCR with 60 Vbeta and 13 Jbeta primers. Method: immunoSEQ multiplex PCR; TCRdb's copy keeps in-frame clones and lacks some. In the table there are 95,000 to 150,000 clones, around 74% of which are singletons. Sequences were obtained from PBMCs. The receptor set was obtained from a man aged 55 to 70 in good health and CMV-seropositive.

The chain recombines TRBV5-1 with TRBJ1-5, with 11 bases identical to TRBD1. The CDR3 totals 15 residues. Germline CDR1 and CDR2: SGHRS and YFSETQ. V lost 4 bases to trimming and J lost 5 bases; unmatched junction nucleotides: 5. In DNA form, the CDR3 reads TGCGCCAGCAGCCAGGGGGGACAGGGGGATCAGCCCCAGCATTTT. Amino acids: CASSQGGQGDQPQHF. Based on the CDR3 plus reference TRBV5-1 and TRBJ1-5, the full variable domain is KAGVTQTPRYLIKTRGQQVTLSCSPISGHRSVSWYQQTPGQGLQFLFEYFSETQRNKGNFPGRFSGRQFSNSRSEMNVSTLELGDSALYLCASSQGGQGDQPQHFGDGTRLSIL.

The J gene is TRBJ1-2, the V gene TRBV29-1; 10 bases map to TRBD1. V shed 4 bases and J 8 bases; nucleotides not matched to a gene: 7. The CDR3 covers 13 residues. CDR1 and CDR2 from the germline V gene are SQVTM and ANQGSEA. In DNA form, the CDR3 reads TGCAGCGTTGGTGACAGGGGGCTTCAAGGCTACACCTTC. Protein product: CSVGDRGLQGYTF.

V usage is TRBV28 and J usage is TRBJ1-5; D uncertain. V lost 3 bases to trimming and J lost 5 bases, with 14 bases between them. Germline CDR1 reads MDHEN; CDR2 reads SYDVKM. This CDR3 has 15 amino acids. CDR3 residues: CASSLRGNFYQPQHF. The CDR3, as DNA: TGTGCCAGCAGTTTGCGAGGGAATTTTTATCAGCCCCAGCATTTT.

This chain joins TRBV5-1 and TRBJ2-3; TRBD1 agrees at 10 bases. Germline V CDR1 and CDR2: SGHRS, YFSETQ. With V trimmed by 2 bases and J by 2 bases, 5 bases remained unmatched. CDR3 length: 16 residues. CDR3 bases: TGCGCCAGCAGCTTAGGGGACAGGGGTCCCACAGATACGCAGTATTTT. Amino acids: CASSLGDRGPTDTQYF.

V gene TRBV7-3 combines with J gene TRBJ2-1; 11 nucleotides line up with TRBD2. Per germline, CDR1 SGHTA and CDR2 FQGTGA. Trimming at V came to 4 bases and at J to 9 bases, leaving 8 bases not matched to a gene. There are 15 residues in the CDR3. CDR3 region: CASSSIAGGPSEQFF. Here the CDR3 DNA reads TGTGCCAGCAGCTCAATAGCGGGAGGGCCATCTGAGCAGTTCTTC.

This rearrangement joins TRBV11-2 to TRBJ1-5, with D possibly being TRBD1 (6 bases). Germline lookup yields CDR1 SGHAT and CDR2 FQNNGV. The V end lost 5 bases, the J end lost 4 bases, and 12 bases lay between the germline ends. This CDR3 spans 14 amino acids. The DNA for the CDR3 is TGTGCCAGCAGCGAACAGGGAGGGAATCAGCCCCAGCATTTT. Its protein is CASSEQGGNQPQHF. Based on the CDR3 plus reference TRBV11-2 and TRBJ1-5, the full variable domain is EAGVAQSPRYKIIEKRQSVAFWCNPISGHATLYWYQQILGQGPKLLIQFQNNGVVDDSQLPKDRFSAERLKGVDSTLKIQPAKLEDSAVYLCASSEQGGNQPQHFGDGTRLSIL.

The chain is built from TRBV18 and TRBJ2-1, with a tentative D call TRBD2 (6 bases). Between the trimmed V and J ends, which lost 6 bases and 9 bases, there was a span of 15 bases. Germline lookup yields CDR1 KGHSH and CDR2 LQKENI. The CDR3 spans 13 residues. The CDR3: CASSPGLLGEQFF. The CDR3 DNA reads TGTGCCAGCTCTCCGGGACTCCTCGGTGAGCAGTTCTTC.

The chain uses TRBV6-1 and TRBJ1-2, with 8 nucleotides matching TRBD1. The CDR3 runs 14 residues. Trimming at V came to 6 bases and at J to 4 bases, leaving 7 bases not matched to a gene. Germline V gives CDR1 MNHNS, CDR2 SASEGT. The chain's CDR3 is CASSLLGQGYGYTF. The DNA for the CDR3 is TGTGCCAGCAGCCTCCTCGGACAGGGCTATGGCTACACCTTC.